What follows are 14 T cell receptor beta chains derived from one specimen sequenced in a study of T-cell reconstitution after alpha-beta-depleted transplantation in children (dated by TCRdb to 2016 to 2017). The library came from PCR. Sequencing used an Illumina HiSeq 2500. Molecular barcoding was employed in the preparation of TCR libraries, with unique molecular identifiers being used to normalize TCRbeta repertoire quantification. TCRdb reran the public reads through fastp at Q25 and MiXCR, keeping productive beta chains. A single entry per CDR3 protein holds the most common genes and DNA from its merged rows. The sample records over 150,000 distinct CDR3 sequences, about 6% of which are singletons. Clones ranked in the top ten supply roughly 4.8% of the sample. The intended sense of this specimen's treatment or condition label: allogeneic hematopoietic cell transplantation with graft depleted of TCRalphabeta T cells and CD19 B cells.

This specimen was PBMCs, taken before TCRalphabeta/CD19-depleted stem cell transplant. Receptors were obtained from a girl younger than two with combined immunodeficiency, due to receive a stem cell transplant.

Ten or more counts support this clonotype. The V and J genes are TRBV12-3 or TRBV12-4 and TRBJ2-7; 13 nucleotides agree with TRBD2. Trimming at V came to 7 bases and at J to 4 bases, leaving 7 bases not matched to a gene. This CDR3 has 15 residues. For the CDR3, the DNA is TGTGCCAGCACCCCGGGACTAGCGGGACCATACGAGCAGTACTTC. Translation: CASTPGLAGPYEQYF.

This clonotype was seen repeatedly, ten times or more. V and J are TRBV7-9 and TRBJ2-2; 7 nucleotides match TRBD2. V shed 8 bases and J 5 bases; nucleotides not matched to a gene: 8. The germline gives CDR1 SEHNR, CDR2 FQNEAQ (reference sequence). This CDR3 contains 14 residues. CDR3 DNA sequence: TGTGCCAGCGTGTGGGACTACTCAACCGGGGAGCTGTTTTTT. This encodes CASVWDYSTGELFF.

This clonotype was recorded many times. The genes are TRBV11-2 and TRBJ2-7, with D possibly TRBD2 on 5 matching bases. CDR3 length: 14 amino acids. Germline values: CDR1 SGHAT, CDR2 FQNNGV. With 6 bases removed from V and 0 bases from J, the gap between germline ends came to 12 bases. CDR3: CASSKLGGSYEQYF. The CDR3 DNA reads TGTGCCAGCAGTAAACTAGGAGGCTCCTACGAGCAGTACTTC.

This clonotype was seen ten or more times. The DNA for the CDR3 is TGCAGTGCTAGAGCTGGCAGAGGGGCCACGTATCTGCCCCAGCATTTT. It is translated as CSARAGRGATYLPQHF. The chain couples TRBV20-1 to TRBJ1-5; TRBD1 is a possible D gene (5 bases). Trimming removed 1 base at V and 9 bases at J, with 22 bases between. Germline V gives CDR1 DFQATT, CDR2 SNEGSKA (reference sequence). CDR3 length: 16 residues.

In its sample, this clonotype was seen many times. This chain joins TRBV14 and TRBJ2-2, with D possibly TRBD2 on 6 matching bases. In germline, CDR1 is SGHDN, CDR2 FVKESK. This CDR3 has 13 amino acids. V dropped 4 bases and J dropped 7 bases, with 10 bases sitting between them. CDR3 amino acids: CASSRDFLGELFF. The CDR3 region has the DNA TGTGCCAGCAGCCGGGACTTTCTCGGGGAGCTGTTTTTT.

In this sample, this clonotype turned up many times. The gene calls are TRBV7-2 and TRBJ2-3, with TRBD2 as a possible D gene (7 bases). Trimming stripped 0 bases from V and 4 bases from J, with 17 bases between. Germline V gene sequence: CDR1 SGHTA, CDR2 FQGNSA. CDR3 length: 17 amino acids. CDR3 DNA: TGTGCCAGCAGCTTAGCACGGGCGGGGGCTGGGGCAGATACGCAGTATTTT. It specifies CASSLARAGAGADTQYF.

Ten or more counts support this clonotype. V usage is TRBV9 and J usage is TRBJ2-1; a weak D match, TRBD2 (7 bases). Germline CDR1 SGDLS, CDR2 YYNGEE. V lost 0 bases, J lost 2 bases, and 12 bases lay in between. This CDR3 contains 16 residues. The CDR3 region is CASSVGAGAPYNEQFF. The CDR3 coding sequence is TGTGCCAGCAGCGTAGGGGCGGGGGCTCCCTACAATGAGCAGTTCTTC.

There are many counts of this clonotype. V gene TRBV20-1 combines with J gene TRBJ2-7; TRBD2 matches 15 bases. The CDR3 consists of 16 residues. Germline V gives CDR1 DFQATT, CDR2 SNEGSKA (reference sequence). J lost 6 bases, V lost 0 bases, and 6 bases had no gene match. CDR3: CSARDRGLAGGFEQYF. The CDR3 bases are TGCAGTGCTAGAGATAGGGGACTAGCGGGAGGATTCGAGCAGTACTTC.

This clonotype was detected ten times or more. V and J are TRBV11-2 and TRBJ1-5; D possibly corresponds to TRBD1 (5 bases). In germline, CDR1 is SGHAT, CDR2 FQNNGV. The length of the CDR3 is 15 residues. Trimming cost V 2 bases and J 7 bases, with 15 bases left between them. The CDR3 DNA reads TGTGCCAGCAGCTTAACAGCTTCATGGGGGCAGCCCCAGCATTTT. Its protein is CASSLTASWGQPQHF.

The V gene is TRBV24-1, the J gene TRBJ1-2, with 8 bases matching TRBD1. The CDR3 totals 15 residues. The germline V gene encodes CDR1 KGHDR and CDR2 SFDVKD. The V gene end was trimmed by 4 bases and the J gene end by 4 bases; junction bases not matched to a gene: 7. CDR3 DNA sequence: TGTGCCACCAGTGACCCGGACAGGGAGGGCTATGGCTACACCTTC. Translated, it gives CATSDPDREGYGYTF.

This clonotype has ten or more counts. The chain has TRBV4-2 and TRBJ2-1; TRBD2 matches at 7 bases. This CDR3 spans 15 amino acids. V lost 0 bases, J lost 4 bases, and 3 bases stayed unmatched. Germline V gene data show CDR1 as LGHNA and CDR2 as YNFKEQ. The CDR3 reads CASSQEGRGYNEQFF. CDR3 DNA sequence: TGTGCCAGCAGCCAAGAGGGGCGGGGGTACAATGAGCAGTTCTTC.

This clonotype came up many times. The CDR3 DNA reads TGTGCCAGCAGTCGACTAGCGGGAGTTTGGCTTTTGTACGAGCAGTACTTC. This sequence encodes CASSRLAGVWLLYEQYF. The genes are TRBV7-2 and TRBJ2-7; 12 positions match TRBD2. V shed 6 bases and J 4 bases; nucleotides not matched to a gene: 13. This CDR3 contains 17 residues. Germline CDR1 and CDR2: SGHTA and FQGNSA.

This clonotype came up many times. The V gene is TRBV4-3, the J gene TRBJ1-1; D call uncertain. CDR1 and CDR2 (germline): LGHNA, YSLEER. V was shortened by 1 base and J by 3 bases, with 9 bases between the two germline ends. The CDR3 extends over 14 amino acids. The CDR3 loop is CASSQVRTYTEAFF. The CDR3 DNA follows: TGCGCCAGCAGCCAAGTAAGGACTTACACTGAAGCTTTCTTT.

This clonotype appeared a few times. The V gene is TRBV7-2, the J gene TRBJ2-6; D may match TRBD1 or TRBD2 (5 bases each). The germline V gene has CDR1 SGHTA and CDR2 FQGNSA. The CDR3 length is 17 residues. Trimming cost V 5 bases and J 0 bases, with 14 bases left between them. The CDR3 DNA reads TGTGCCAGCAGCCCATTGGCTGGGACCTCTGGGGCCAACGTCCTGACTTTC. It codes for CASSPLAGTSGANVLTF.